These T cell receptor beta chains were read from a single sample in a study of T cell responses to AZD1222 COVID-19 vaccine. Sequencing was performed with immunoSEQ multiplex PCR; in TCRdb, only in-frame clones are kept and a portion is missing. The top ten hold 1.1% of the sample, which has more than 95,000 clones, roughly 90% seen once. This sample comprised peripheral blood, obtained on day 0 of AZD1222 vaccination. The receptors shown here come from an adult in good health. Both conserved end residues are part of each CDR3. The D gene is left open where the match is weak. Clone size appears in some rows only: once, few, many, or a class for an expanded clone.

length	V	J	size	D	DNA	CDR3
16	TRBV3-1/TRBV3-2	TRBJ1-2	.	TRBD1	TGTGCCAGCAGCCAAGATCCGGGACAGGGGGCCTGGGGCTACACCTTC	CASSQDPGQGAWGYTF
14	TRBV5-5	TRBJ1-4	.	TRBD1	TGTGCCAGCAGCTTGCCAGGGGGCTATGAAAAACTGTTTTTT	CASSLPGGYEKLFF
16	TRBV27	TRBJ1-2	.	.	TGTGCCAGCAGTTCCACCGTCGGGACAACTAACTATGGCTACACCTTC	CASSSTVGTTNYGYTF
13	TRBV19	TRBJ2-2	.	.	TGTGCCAGTAGTATTGAGGGGGTGGGGGAGCTGTTTTTT	CASSIEGVGELFF
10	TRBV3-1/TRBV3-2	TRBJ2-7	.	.	TGCCTCAGACTAGCCTACGAGCAGTACTTC	CLRLAYEQYF
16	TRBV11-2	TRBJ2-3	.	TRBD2	TGTGCCAGCAGCATTACGCTAGCGGGAGACGCAGATACGCAGTATTTT	CASSITLAGDADTQYF
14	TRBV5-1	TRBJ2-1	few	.	TGCGCCAGCAGCAGGCTAGCGACGGGAAATGAGCAGTTCTTC	CASSRLATGNEQFF
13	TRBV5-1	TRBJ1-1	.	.	TGCGCCAGCAGCTTGGAAATGAACACTGAAGCTTTCTTT	CASSLEMNTEAFF
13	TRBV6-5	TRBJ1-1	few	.	TGTGCCAGCAGAAACTACGACGTCACTGAAGCTTTCTTT	CASRNYDVTEAFF
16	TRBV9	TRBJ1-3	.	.	TGTGCCAGCAGCGTAGGGGGTACAGGGTCTGGAAACACCATATATTTT	CASSVGGTGSGNTIYF
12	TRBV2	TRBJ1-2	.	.	TGTGCCAGCCTGGGACGGACCTATGGCTACACCTTC	CASLGRTYGYTF
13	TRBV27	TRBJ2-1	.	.	TGTGCCAGCAGTTTCTTCAGGGATGTTGAGCAGTTCTTC	CASSFFRDVEQFF
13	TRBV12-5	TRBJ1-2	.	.	TGTGCTAGTGGTTCACCGGACGGCTATGGCTACACCTTC	CASGSPDGYGYTF
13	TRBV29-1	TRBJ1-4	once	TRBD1	TGCAGCGTTGAAAGGGGACAGGGACAAAAACTGTTTTTT	CSVERGQGQKLFF
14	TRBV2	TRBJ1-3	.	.	TGTGCCAGCAGTGACAGGTCCTCTGGAAACACCATATATTTT	CASSDRSSGNTIYF
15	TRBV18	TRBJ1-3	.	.	TGTGCCAGCTCACCACTTTTTGACTCTGGAAACACCATATATTTT	CASSPLFDSGNTIYF
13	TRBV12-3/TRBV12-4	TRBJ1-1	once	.	TGTGCCAGCAGTTTAATCGAAGGTATAACGGCTTTCTTT	CASSLIEGITAFF
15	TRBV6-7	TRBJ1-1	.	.	TGTGCCAGCAGTTACTACGCCGGCAGGGGCACTGAAGCTTTCTTT	CASSYYAGRGTEAFF
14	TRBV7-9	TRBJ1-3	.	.	TGTGCCAGCAGGGCCGGGAGCTCTGGAAACACCATATATTTT	CASRAGSSGNTIYF
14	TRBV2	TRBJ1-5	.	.	TGTGCCAGCAGTGAACCCCCAGCCCTTCAGCCCCAGCATTTT	CASSEPPALQPQHF
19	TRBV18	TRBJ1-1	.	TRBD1	TGTGCCAGCTCATCACAGATTGATACAGGGGGCTATCTGAACACTGAAGCTTTCTTT	CASSSQIDTGGYLNTEAFF
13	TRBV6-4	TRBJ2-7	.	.	TGTGCCAATCAGGTGTCACCTTCCTACGAGCAGTACTTC	CANQVSPSYEQYF
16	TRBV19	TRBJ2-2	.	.	TGTGCCAGTAGTATGGGAGGAATCGCGAACACCGGGGAGCTGTTTTTT	CASSMGGIANTGELFF
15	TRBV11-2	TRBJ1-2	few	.	TGTGCCAGCAGCTTAGAGCGACAAGATAACTATGGCTACACCTTC	CASSLERQDNYGYTF
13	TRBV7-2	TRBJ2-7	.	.	TGTGCCAGCAGCTTAGGCAGGGGGGCCGAGCAGTACTTC	CASSLGRGAEQYF